This T cell receptor (beta chain) was found in a study of CD8+ T cells in alopecia areata. In the study overall: Scoring of treated patients' severity used the percentage of affected scalp area.

Stated treatment: oral pan-JAK inhibitor, 5-10 mg twice daily. The germline gives CDR1 MNHEY, CDR2 SVGAGI. V lost 10 bases, J lost 0 bases, and 9 bases lay in between. This CDR3 is built from 12 residues. The study, taken as a whole, reports: For patients receiving tofacitinib, scalp clonality and expanded CD8+ clones among the top 100 significantly decreased. Many of the expanded lesional clones endured in scalp and blood while on tofacitinib. Among the cells sequenced in scalp samples are also the resident alphabeta T cells of normal skin.

Extraction of RNA preceded its reverse transcription into cDNA, which served as the sequencing template. Clones were read by immunoSEQ multiplex PCR, and TCRdb kept only the in-frame ones, dropping some. The sample has around 200,000 clones, about 55% seen once. This clone was detected a few times. Antigen specificity is unknown. The origin of this receptor is a human donor with alopecia areata. The J gene is TRBJ2-5, the V gene TRBV6-5; the D gene is possibly TRBD2 (6 bases). Sequencing used CD8+ T cells sorted from blood, obtained at week 24, from a patient treated with tofacitinib. For the CDR3, the DNA is TGTGCCACTCGGGACTACCAAGAGACCCAGTACTTC. Protein: CATRDYQETQYF.